This T cell receptor (beta chain) was retrieved from a study of a mutant IDH1 vaccine in newly diagnosed glioma. Looked up from germline, CDR1 is SGHVS and CDR2 is FQNEAQ. This CDR3 comprises 16 residues. V was shortened by 5 bases and J by 2 bases, with 16 bases between the two germline ends. Sequencing was performed with immunoSEQ multiplex PCR; in TCRdb, only in-frame clones are kept and a portion is missing. The sample includes about 68,000 clones, about four fifths of them seen just once. Time point indicated: baseline, week 1 (first vaccination visit). As to treatment: pre-vaccination baseline after standard-of-care therapy.

This clonotype was obtained from a man aged 45-65 years with glioma. Here the sequenced sample was PBMCs, taken from a glioma patient treated with radiotherapy, temozolomide or both. V usage is TRBV7-8 and J usage is TRBJ1-5; the D gene is possibly TRBD1 (6 bases). The CDR3 protein is CASSPRGGAGNQPQHF. CDR3 sequence (DNA): TGTGCCAGCAGCCCACGGGGGGGCGCTGGCAATCAGCCCCAGCATTTT.